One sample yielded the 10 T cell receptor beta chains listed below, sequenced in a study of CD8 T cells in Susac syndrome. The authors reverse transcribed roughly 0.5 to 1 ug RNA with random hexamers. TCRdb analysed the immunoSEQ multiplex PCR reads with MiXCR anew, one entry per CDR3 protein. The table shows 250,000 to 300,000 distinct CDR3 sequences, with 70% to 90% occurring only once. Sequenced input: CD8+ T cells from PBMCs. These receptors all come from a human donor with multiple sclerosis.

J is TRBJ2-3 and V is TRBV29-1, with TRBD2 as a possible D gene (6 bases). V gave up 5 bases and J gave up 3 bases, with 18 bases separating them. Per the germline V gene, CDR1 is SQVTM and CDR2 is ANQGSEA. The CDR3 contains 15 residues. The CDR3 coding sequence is TGCAGCGTTACCACTTACGCAGGGAGGACAGATACGCAGTATTTT. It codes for CSVTTYAGRTDTQYF.

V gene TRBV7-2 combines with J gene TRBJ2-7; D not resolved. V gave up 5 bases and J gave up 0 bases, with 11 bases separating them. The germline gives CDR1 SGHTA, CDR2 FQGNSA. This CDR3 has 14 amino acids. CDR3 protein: CASSPEALSYEQYF. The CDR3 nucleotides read TGTGCCAGCAGCCCTGAGGCTCTCTCCTACGAGCAGTACTTC.

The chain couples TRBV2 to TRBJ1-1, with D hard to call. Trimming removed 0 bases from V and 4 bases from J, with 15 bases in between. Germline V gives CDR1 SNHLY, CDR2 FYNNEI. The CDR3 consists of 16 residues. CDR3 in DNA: TGTGCCAGCAGTGAAGCCAGTACCGGTTGGAGCACTGAAGCTTTCTTT. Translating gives CASSEASTGWSTEAFF.

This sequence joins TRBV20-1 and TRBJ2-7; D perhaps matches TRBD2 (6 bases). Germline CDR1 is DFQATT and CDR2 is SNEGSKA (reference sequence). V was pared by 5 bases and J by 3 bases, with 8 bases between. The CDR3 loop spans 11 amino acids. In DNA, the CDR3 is TGCAGTGCTGGGACTTTCTACGAGCAGTACTTC. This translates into CSAGTFYEQYF.

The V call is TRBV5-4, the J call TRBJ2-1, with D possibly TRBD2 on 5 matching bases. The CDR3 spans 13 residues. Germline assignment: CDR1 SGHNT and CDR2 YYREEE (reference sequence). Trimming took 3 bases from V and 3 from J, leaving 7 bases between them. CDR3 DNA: TGTGCCAGCAGCTCCCGGGACTACAATGAGCAGTTCTTC. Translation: CASSSRDYNEQFF.

The CDR3: CASRRTPNPYEQYF. The CDR3 DNA reads as TGTGCCAGCAGGAGGACACCCAACCCCTACGAGCAGTACTTC. The genes are TRBV2 and TRBJ2-7; possibly TRBD1 for D (5 bases). Germline values: CDR1 SNHLY, CDR2 FYNNEI. Trimming took 6 bases from V and 2 from J, leaving 14 bases between them. The CDR3 length is 14 residues.

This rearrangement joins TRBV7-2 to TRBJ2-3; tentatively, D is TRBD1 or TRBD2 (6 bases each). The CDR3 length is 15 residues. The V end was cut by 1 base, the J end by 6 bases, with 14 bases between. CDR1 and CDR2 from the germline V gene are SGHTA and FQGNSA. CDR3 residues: CASSLVGGTGDTQYF. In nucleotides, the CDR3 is TGTGCCAGCAGCTTAGTAGGGGGGACCGGGGATACGCAGTATTTT.

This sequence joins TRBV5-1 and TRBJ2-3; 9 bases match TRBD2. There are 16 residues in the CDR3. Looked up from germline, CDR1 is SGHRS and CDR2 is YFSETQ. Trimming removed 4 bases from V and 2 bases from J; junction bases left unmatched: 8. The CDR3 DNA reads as TGCGCCAGCAGCCCCGCTAGCGGGGCCCTCACAGATACGCAGTATTTT. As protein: CASSPASGALTDTQYF.

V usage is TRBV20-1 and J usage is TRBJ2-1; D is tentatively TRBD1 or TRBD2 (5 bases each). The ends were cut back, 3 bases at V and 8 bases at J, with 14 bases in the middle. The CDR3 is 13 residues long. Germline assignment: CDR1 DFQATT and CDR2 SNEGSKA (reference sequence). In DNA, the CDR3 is TGCAGTGCTAGGCCGGGGCAAGTAGATGAGCAGTTCTTC. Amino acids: CSARPGQVDEQFF.

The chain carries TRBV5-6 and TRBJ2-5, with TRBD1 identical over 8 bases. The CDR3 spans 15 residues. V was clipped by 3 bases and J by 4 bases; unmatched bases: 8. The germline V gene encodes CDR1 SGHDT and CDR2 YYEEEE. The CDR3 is CASSSRTGRGETQYF. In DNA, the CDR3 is TGTGCCAGCAGCTCTCGGACAGGGCGAGGAGAGACCCAGTACTTC.